The clone carrying this T cell receptor (beta chain) has ten or more counts. This record belongs to a study of T cells in Graves' hyperthyroidism and ophthalmopathy. Germline V gene lookup returns CDR1 SGHAT and CDR2 FQNNGV. The V end was cut by 5 bases, the J end by 7 bases, with 21 bases between. The CDR3 runs to 15 residues. Cells are PBMCs isolated from 10 ml of fresh blood. Amplified regions were TCR beta CDR3 sequences from RNA transcripts. The study used the HTBI primer set for a first-round RT-PCR of the TCR CDR3. TCRdb ran MiXCR on the multiplex PCR reads and lists one entry per CDR3 protein. In the table there are hundreds of thousands of distinct CDR3 sequences, 14% to 15% of which are singletons.

Sequenced: blood. The V gene is TRBV11-2, the J gene TRBJ2-7; TRBD1 is a possible D gene (6 bases). The sequence derives from a man between 18 and 29 years old with Graves' ophthalmopathy. The CDR3, as DNA: TGTGCCAGCAGCCCAGGGACATCCACTACTAGGGAGCAGTACTTC. Translating it yields CASSPGTSTTREQYF.